The 27 T cell receptor beta chains listed next were all sequenced from one sample in a study of blood T cells in healthy people across ages. The use of a sample-barcoded 5' primer and a J-beta primer mix characterized a second PCR of roughly 7 to 11 cycles. MiXCR was run by TCRdb on the 5' RACE reads, yielding one entry per CDR3 protein. This table has about 2 million distinct CDR3 sequences, roughly 49% appearing once. Input material: blood. These TCRs come from a woman in her forties in good health.

The chain has TRBV4-3 and TRBJ2-2, with D maybe TRBD1 (7 bases). The CDR3 has 15 residues. Germline values: CDR1 LGHNA, CDR2 YSLEER. V was clipped by 2 bases and J by 6 bases, with 13 bases between them. The CDR3 region has the DNA TGCGCCAGCAGCCAAAGACAGGGACTGGCCGGGGAGCTGTTTTTT. This sequence encodes CASSQRQGLAGELFF.

This clonotype has only a few counts. The chain couples TRBV20-1 to TRBJ2-3, with TRBD1 identical over 11 bases. The CDR3 length is 14 residues. CDR1 and CDR2 (germline): DFQATT, SNEGSKA (reference sequence). J gave up 5 bases and V 5 bases, and 6 bases lay outside the gene matches. The CDR3 bases are TGCAGTGCTCATGGACAGGGGGCGGAAGATACGCAGTATTTT. Translated: CSAHGQGAEDTQYF.

A word on this clonotype: One base away lies a much larger clone, so this may be a sequencing read error. This chain joins TRBV29-1 and TRBJ2-7; D unresolved. V gave up 2 bases and J gave up 6 bases, with 17 bases separating them. The CDR3 spans 14 residues. Per germline, CDR1 SQVTM and CDR2 ANQGSEA. CDR3 coding DNA: TGCAGCGTTGAAAATGCCAGGTCGCCCTGCGAGCAGTACTTC. Its translation: CSVENARSPCEQYF.

The chain links TRBV7-2 to TRBJ1-1, with unresolved D. The CDR3 has 15 residues. In germline, CDR1 is SGHTA, CDR2 FQGNSA. The V end lost 1 base, the J end lost 2 bases, and 11 bases lay between the germline ends. The CDR3 spells CASSLGWRLNTEAFF. CDR3 coding DNA: TGTGCCAGCAGCTTAGGGTGGCGGCTCAACACTGAAGCTTTCTTT.

The chain joins TRBV6-1 to TRBJ1-2, with D perhaps TRBD1 (6 bases). Per the germline V gene, CDR1 is MNHNS and CDR2 is SASEGT. The length of the CDR3 is 16 residues. Trimming took off 5 bases at V and 4 bases at J, with 20 bases between the two ends. The CDR3 loop is CASSPTANRVLYGYTF. As DNA, the CDR3 is TGTGCCAGCAGTCCGACGGCCAACAGGGTCCTCTATGGCTACACCTTC.

The chain links TRBV6-2 or TRBV6-3 to TRBJ1-2; D is undetermined. V was trimmed by 0 bases and J by 8 bases, leaving 10 bases between them. Germline CDR1 and CDR2: MNHEY and SVGEGT. This CDR3 spans 13 amino acids. CDR3 amino acids: CASSYSTGIGYTF. The CDR3 nucleotides are TGTGCCAGCAGTTACTCGACCGGGATCGGCTACACCTTC.

The V call is TRBV20-1, the J call TRBJ2-7, with TRBD2 identical over 9 bases. J lost 10 bases, V lost 5 bases, and 12 bases had no gene match. CDR1 and CDR2 (germline): DFQATT, SNEGSKA (reference sequence). This CDR3 spans 13 amino acids. The CDR3 reads CSAQIAGERRQYF. The CDR3 DNA sequence: TGCAGTGCTCAGATAGCGGGGGAGCGGCGACAGTACTTC.

This clonotype was seen a few times. The V call is TRBV20-1, the J call TRBJ2-3; 11 bases line up with TRBD2. Germline CDR1 and CDR2: DFQATT and SNEGSKA (reference sequence). Trimming took 5 bases from V and 0 from J; bases not matched to a gene: 10. This CDR3 region has 17 residues. The CDR3 sequence: CSAARLAGSTSTDTQYF. The DNA of the CDR3 is TGCAGTGCTGCGCGACTAGCGGGGTCAACTAGCACAGATACGCAGTATTTT.

This clonotype was observed once. This CDR3 reads CASSVDPPGLPKGEQYF. CDR3 DNA sequence: TGTGCCAGCAGCGTAGACCCTCCGGGACTCCCCAAGGGAGAGCAGTACTTC. The J gene is TRBJ2-4, the V gene TRBV9, with D possibly matching TRBD2 (6 bases). V lost 0 bases to trimming and J lost 13 bases, with 26 bases between them. Germline lookup yields CDR1 SGDLS and CDR2 YYNGEE. There are 17 residues in the CDR3.

The table lists this clonotype with a few counts. V usage is TRBV7-9 and J usage is TRBJ2-5; 7 bases are shared with TRBD1. Looked up from germline, CDR1 is SEHNR and CDR2 is FQNEAQ (reference sequence). With V trimmed by 0 bases and J by 1 base, 17 bases remained unmatched. This CDR3 is 20 amino acids long. CDR3 amino acids: CASSLARARITGDTQETQYF. CDR3 sequence (DNA): TGTGCCAGCAGCTTAGCGCGAGCTCGGATCACAGGGGATACCCAAGAGACCCAGTACTTC.

This sequence joins TRBV7-3 and TRBJ2-3; D remains unclear. V was shortened by 2 bases and J by 2 bases, with 11 bases between the two germline ends. CDR1 is SGHTA, CDR2 FQGTGA, per germline. This CDR3 comprises 15 residues. The chain's CDR3 is CASSLGPFITDTQYF. CDR3 coding DNA: TGTGCCAGCAGCTTAGGCCCTTTTATCACAGATACGCAGTATTTT.

The rearrangement joins TRBV7-2 to TRBJ2-3, with TRBD2 matching 14 bases. This CDR3 has 17 residues. Germline values: CDR1 SGHTA, CDR2 FQGNSA. J lost 5 bases, V lost 3 bases, and 7 bases had no gene match. The CDR3 coding sequence is TGTGCCAGCAGCTTGACTAGCGGGGGGGCAGGGGAAGATACGCAGTATTTT. Translated, it gives CASSLTSGGAGEDTQYF.

The chain couples TRBV6-2 or TRBV6-3 to TRBJ1-6, with TRBD1 as a possible D gene (6 bases). The CDR3 runs 15 residues. Per the germline V gene, CDR1 is MNHEY and CDR2 is SVGEGT. Trimming pared 0 bases from V and 9 bases from J, leaving 12 bases between. The CDR3 is CASSYSRGGSSPLHF. The DNA of the CDR3 is TGTGCCAGCAGTTACTCGCGCGGGGGCAGTTCACCCCTCCACTTT.

The chain carries TRBV14 and TRBJ2-4; D may be TRBD2 (5 bases). The CDR3 covers 11 residues. Germline assignment: CDR1 SGHDN and CDR2 FVKESK. The V end lost 3 bases, the J end lost 9 bases, and 6 bases lay between the germline ends. CDR3 residues: CASSQGSIQYF. The CDR3 nucleotides are TGTGCCAGCAGCCAGGGGAGCATTCAGTACTTC.

There are many counts of this clonotype. An end of the junction does not agree with germline; a read error may underlie this. The chain combines TRBV5-1 with TRBJ1-2, with D possibly being TRBD1 (6 bases). Germline lookup yields CDR1 SGHRS and CDR2 YFSETQ. CDR3 length: 12 residues. CDR3 sequence: CASSGGGYGYTF. The CDR3 DNA sequence: TGTGCCAGCAGTGGAGGGGGCTATGGCTACACCTTC. The whole variable domain, remainder taken from reference TRBV5-1 and TRBJ1-2, is KAGVTQTPRYLIKTRGQQVTLSCSPISGHRSVSWYQQTPGQGLQFLFEYFSETQRNKGNFPGRFSGRQFSNSRSEMNVSTLELGDSALYLCASSGGGYGYTFGSGTRLTVV.

On this clonotype itself: A single base separates this from a much larger clone, so it may be a read error. The rearrangement joins TRBV20-1 to TRBJ2-5; possibly TRBD1 or TRBD2 for D (6 bases each). V dropped 2 bases and J dropped 11 bases, with 18 bases sitting between them. Germline V gene sequence: CDR1 DFQATT, CDR2 SNEGSKA (reference sequence). The CDR3 length is 13 residues. The CDR3 protein is CSARQEGDNEQYF. The CDR3 DNA is TGCAGTGCTAGACAGGAGGGGGATAATGAGCAGTACTTC.

V is TRBV7-2 and J is TRBJ1-2; D ambiguous. The CDR3 is made up of 13 amino acids. The V and J ends lost 5 bases and 7 bases respectively, with 14 bases between them. Germline-derived CDR1 and CDR2 are SGHTA and FQGNSA. CDR3 in DNA: TGTGCCAGCAGCCCTCAGCCGCCTCGTGGCTACACCTTC. It encodes CASSPQPPRGYTF.

This chain connects TRBV20-1 to TRBJ2-5; 10 nucleotides align to TRBD1. CDR1 and CDR2 from the germline V gene are DFQATT and SNEGSKA (reference sequence). CDR3 length: 14 residues. The J segment lost 5 bases and the V segment lost 2 bases, leaving 5 bases of the junction unmatched. CDR3 bases: TGCAGTGCTAGACGGGACAGGGGTTGGGAGACCCAGTACTTC. Translation: CSARRDRGWETQYF.

This clonotype was detected only once. The rearrangement uses TRBV9 and TRBJ1-5, with D possibly being TRBD1 (5 bases). This CDR3 is built from 16 residues. Germline assignment: CDR1 SGDLS and CDR2 YYNGEE. V gave up 0 bases and J gave up 0 bases, with 10 bases separating them. CDR3 in amino acids: CASSVVKGNSNQPQHF. In DNA, the CDR3 is TGTGCCAGCAGCGTAGTAAAGGGGAATAGCAATCAGCCCCAGCATTTT.

This clonotype was detected a few times. The chain couples TRBV20-1 to TRBJ2-4; 9 bases align to TRBD1. The V gene's germline CDR1 is DFQATT and CDR2 SNEGSKA (reference sequence). The CDR3 spans 14 residues. The CDR3 region is CSTGGEWTKNIQYF. The CDR3 region has the DNA TGCAGCACAGGGGGCGAGTGGACCAAAAACATTCAGTACTTC.

The gene calls are TRBV10-3 and TRBJ1-1; the D is unclear. CDR1 is ENHRY and CDR2 is SYGVKD in the germline V gene. The V gene lost 2 bases and the J gene lost 5 bases, with 15 bases spanning the gap. The CDR3 has 15 amino acids. The CDR3 DNA is TGTGCCATCAGTGAGCCAGGACCTAAGAGGACTGAAGCTTTCTTT. This gives the protein CAISEPGPKRTEAFF.

This chain joins TRBV15 and TRBJ1-4; D is unresolved. Trimming took off 0 bases at V and 12 bases at J, with 14 bases between the two ends. Per the germline V gene, CDR1 is LNHNV and CDR2 is YYDKDF (reference sequence). CDR3 length equals 14 residues. CDR3 loop: CATSREKIPQELFF. The CDR3 region has the DNA TGTGCCACCAGCAGAGAGAAAATCCCTCAGGAACTGTTTTTT.

This clonotype was seen once. V gene TRBV20-1 combines with J gene TRBJ2-1; D is uncertain. This CDR3 has 14 residues. Trimming took off 3 bases at V and 0 bases at J, with 9 bases between the two ends. Germline CDR1 DFQATT, CDR2 SNEGSKA (reference sequence). The CDR3 nucleotides read TGCAGTGCTAGCCCCCCCCCCTCCTACAATGAGCAGTTCTTC. Protein sequence: CSASPPPSYNEQFF.

Only one count was recorded for this clonotype. The junction departs from the called germline gene at one end, perhaps through a read error. The chain couples TRBV5-1 to TRBJ2-3; 7 positions match TRBD2. The CDR3 runs 13 residues. CDR1 SGHRS and CDR2 YFSETQ come from the germline V gene. The CDR3 sequence is CASSPSSGDTQYF. The CDR3 DNA reads TGCGCCAGCAGCCCCTCTAGCGGAGATACACAGTATTTT. The full variable domain, its missing parts supplied by reference TRBV5-1 and TRBJ2-3, is KAGVTQTPRYLIKTRGQQVTLSCSPISGHRSVSWYQQTPGQGLQFLFEYFSETQRNKGNFPGRFSGRQFSNSRSEMNVSTLELGDSALYLCASSPSSGDTQYFGPGTRLTVL.

This chain links TRBV27 with TRBJ1-5; no clear D gene. Germline CDR1 and CDR2: MNHEY and SMNVEV (reference sequence). Trimming removed 5 bases at V and 4 bases at J, with 12 bases between. The CDR3 loop spans 14 amino acids. The CDR3 is CASSPGLLNQPQHF. The DNA of the CDR3 is TGTGCCAGCAGTCCTGGACTTTTGAATCAGCCCCAGCATTTT.

This sequence joins TRBV5-1 and TRBJ2-1, with a tentative D call TRBD2 (5 bases). The length of the CDR3 is 13 residues. In germline, CDR1 is SGHRS, CDR2 YFSETQ. V lost 6 bases to trimming and J lost 7 bases, with 14 bases between them. For the CDR3, the DNA is TGCGCCAGCACCTTACTAGTTGAGAATGAGCAGTTCTTC. It yields the protein CASTLLVENEQFF.

This clonotype has just a few counts. This sequence joins TRBV15 and TRBJ2-1; 8 nucleotides align to TRBD2. V was clipped by 4 bases and J by 2 bases; unmatched bases: 16. Germline V lookup: CDR1 LNHNV, CDR2 YYDKDF (reference sequence). The CDR3 runs 19 residues. CDR3 DNA sequence: TGTGCCACCAGCACTACCATTGGAGGCGGGGGGCCCCCCTACAATGAGCAGTTCTTC. It specifies CATSTTIGGGGPPYNEQFF.